The rows below give T cell receptor beta chains drawn from one sample of a study of shared clonotypes between healthy human individuals. The repertoire was sequenced with immunoSEQ multiplex PCR; TCRdb's copy has only in-frame clones and lacks some. There are under 1,900,000 clones in the sample; less than 99% occur only once, and about 0.34% lies in the top ten. Sequencing was done on a sample of naive CD4+ T cells sorted from blood. The receptors derive from a man aged 30 to 45 in good health. Both conserved end residues are part of each CDR3.

TRBJ2-7 TRBV4-1 CASSQVQLVGVTYEQYF
TRBJ2-2 TRBV18 CASSPIFLGQANTGELFF
TRBJ1-5 TRBV28 CASRVAGAQPQHF
TRBJ1-5 TRBV5-6 CASSLLRTGVNQPQHF
TRBJ2-7 TRBV15 CATSRDLASGPYEQYF
TRBJ1-2 TRBV5-1 CASSWDRGGWGYTF
TRBJ2-5 TRBV11-2 CASRHPEGQETQYF
TRBJ2-1 TRBV5-1 CASRTDGEQFF
TRBJ2-1 TRBV6-6 CASSKLNEQFF
TRBJ1-5 TRBV28 CASSFLGGQAQPQHF
TRBJ1-1 TRBV29-1 CSVDRLNTEAFF
TRBJ2-2 TRBV9 CASSVSPVGELFF
TRBJ2-1 TRBV6-4 CASSRFAGAGSYNEQFF
TRBJ2-7 TRBV18 CASSPVTVYEQYF
TRBJ2-2 TRBV10-3 CAIRSGVNTGELFF
TRBJ1-2 TRBV14 CASSPTGYGYTF
TRBJ1-4 TRBV5-1 CASSRYPGQGAENEKLFF
TRBJ2-1 TRBV5-4 CASSRSQRLADEQFF
TRBJ2-5 TRBV27 CASSFGGLGGLETQYF
TRBJ1-5 TRBV7-9 CASSLRENQPQHF
TRBJ2-7 TRBV5-1 CASSSPGVYEQYF
TRBJ1-2 TRBV15 CATSRDGTYGDGYTF
TRBJ2-7 TRBV5-4 CASSPKPGQSSYEQYF
TRBJ2-1 TRBV6-5 CASSAGPRGGEQFF
TRBJ1-4 TRBV9 CASSVDGRPNEKLFF
TRBJ2-2 TRBV6-6 CASSILGGGNTGELFF
TRBJ2-3 TRBV7-9 CASSLLNHGSDTQYF
TRBJ2-7 TRBV27 CASSLLPTAYEQYF
TRBJ2-7 TRBV6-5 CASSYSLGGPHEQYF
TRBJ2-7 TRBV4-1 CASSQDPDNEQYF
TRBJ1-5 TRBV5-1 CASSLAGGSNQPQHF
TRBJ2-7 TRBV28 CASSLGRLGSYEQYF
TRBJ2-1 TRBV14 CASSSSGVYNEQFF
TRBJ2-6 TRBV27 CASSLLGGPSSGANVLTF
TRBJ1-2 TRBV5-8 CASIGTGRNYGYTF
TRBJ2-7 TRBV2 CASRGDRGPYEQYF
TRBJ1-2 TRBV19 CASRTGGLNGYTF
TRBJ2-5 TRBV5-1 CASSLAGGETQYF
TRBJ1-2 TRBV6-5 CASSSRGWNDGYTF
TRBJ2-7 TRBV7-2 CASSLAGLVIFYEQYF
TRBJ2-2 TRBV19 CASSTGLTGELFF
TRBJ2-5 TRBV25-1 CASSVEDGLAGQETQYF
TRBJ1-2 TRBV29-1 CSVERGSGYTF
TRBJ2-2 TRBV28 CVAALNTGELFF
TRBJ2-5 TRBV27 CASSLTGLAGETQYF
TRBJ1-2 TRBV14 CASSQAGRGPGGYTF
TRBJ2-1 TRBV27 CASSFRADSYNEQFF
TRBJ2-7 TRBV7-9 CASSYRGLEQYF
TRBJ1-1 TRBV7-2 CASSPKTGVNTEAFF
TRBJ2-5 TRBV6-5 CASRLNRGGTQYF
TRBJ2-1 TRBV27 CASTRDPTYNEQFF
TRBJ1-5 TRBV28 CASSDRGQGWQPQHF
TRBJ2-3 TRBV18 CASSPPRITDTQYF
TRBJ2-7 TRBV5-1 CASSWKGKGISYEQYF
TRBJ1-1 TRBV2 CASSIQGAFGTFF